The 15 T cell receptor beta chains given below trace back to one sample, sequenced in a study of blood T cell repertoires in COVID-19. Here immunoSEQ multiplex PCR was the method, and the copy in TCRdb shows in-frame clones only, minus some. In the table there are around 6,700 clones, 88% of which are singletons. Sequenced input: peripheral blood. The receptors derive from a human donor in a cohort sampled during active COVID-19.

This clone has a single count. This chain connects TRBV4-2 to TRBJ1-5; D unclear. V gave up 0 bases and J gave up 9 bases, with 6 bases separating them. The CDR3 spans 12 residues. CDR1 is LGHNA, CDR2 YNFKEQ, per germline. The CDR3 sequence is CASSQEGGPQHF. The CDR3 nucleotides are TGTGCCAGCAGCCAAGAAGGCGGGCCCCAGCATTTT.

V is TRBV13 and J is TRBJ2-1; 12 bases are a match to TRBD2. The ends lost 5 bases at V and 5 bases at J; junction bases unmatched: 4. The CDR3 length is 15 residues. From germline, CDR1 is PRHDT and CDR2 FYEKMQ (reference sequence). The CDR3 DNA reads as TGTGCCAGCAGCCCTCGACTAGCGGGGGACAATGAGCAGTTCTTC. Residues: CASSPRLAGDNEQFF.

The table lists this clone with a count of one. The chain couples TRBV7-6 to TRBJ1-3; unclear D gene. CDR1 and CDR2 (germline): SGHVS, FNYEAQ. This CDR3 spans 16 amino acids. Between the trimmed V and J ends, which lost 1 base and 0 bases, there was a span of 10 bases. The CDR3 loop reads CASSLVEGRSGNTIYF. Written as DNA, the CDR3 is TGTGCCAGCAGCTTAGTGGAGGGCCGCTCTGGAAACACCATATATTTT.

This clone occurred once. V gene TRBV13 combines with J gene TRBJ1-2; D uncertain. In germline, CDR1 is PRHDT, CDR2 FYEKMQ (reference sequence). V was clipped by 5 bases and J by 4 bases, with 17 bases between them. The CDR3 covers 15 residues. The CDR3 here is CASSERLKGGYGYTF. CDR3 DNA sequence: TGTGCCAGCAGCGAACGATTAAAAGGCGGCTATGGCTACACCTTC.

V usage is TRBV4-2 and J usage is TRBJ1-4; the match to TRBD1 covers 12 bases. Germline V gene lookup returns CDR1 LGHNA and CDR2 YNFKEQ. This CDR3 comprises 15 residues. With V trimmed by 4 bases and J by 9 bases, 6 bases remained unmatched. DNA of the CDR3: TGTGCCAGCAGCCTGCCGGGACAGGGGGCAAAAAAACTGTTTTTT. Translated, it gives CASSLPGQGAKKLFF.

The V call is TRBV5-6, the J call TRBJ2-7, with unresolved D. Germline CDR1 and CDR2: SGHDT and YYEEEE. The length of the CDR3 is 13 residues. Trimming pared 0 bases from V and 3 bases from J, leaving 7 bases between. CDR3 sequence reads: CASSLDTNYEQYF. CDR3 DNA: TGTGCCAGCAGCTTGGACACCAACTACGAGCAGTACTTC.

V and J are TRBV10-1 and TRBJ2-3; D might be TRBD1 (6 bases). The ends were cut back, 3 bases at V and 2 bases at J, with 9 bases in the middle. The germline gives CDR1 WNHNN, CDR2 SYGVQD (reference sequence). The CDR3 spans 14 residues. CDR3 DNA: TGCGCCAGCAGTGACAGGGGAACCACAGATACGCAGTATTTT. It translates to CASSDRGTTDTQYF.

This clone was detected only a few times. This chain links TRBV2 with TRBJ2-1; unclear D gene. V was cut by 5 bases and J by 8 bases, with 10 bases left in between. The germline V gene encodes CDR1 SNHLY and CDR2 FYNNEI. CDR3 length: 12 residues. The CDR3 bases are TGTGCCAGCAGTTTTACTGAGGATGAGCAGTTCTTC. Encoded protein: CASSFTEDEQFF.

Sample share makes this clone large. This rearrangement joins TRBV29-1 to TRBJ1-6; D may be TRBD1 (5 bases). This CDR3 is 13 amino acids long. Trimming stripped 4 bases from V and 8 bases from J, with 12 bases between. Germline CDR1 SQVTM, CDR2 ANQGSEA. The DNA of the CDR3 is TGCAGCGTTGGTTGGGGGGAAGATTCACCCCTCCACTTT. Protein product: CSVGWGEDSPLHF.

This sequence joins TRBV5-1 and TRBJ2-5; 9 positions match TRBD2. With 2 bases clipped from V and 3 bases from J, the junction kept 8 bases outside the gene matches. The germline gives CDR1 SGHRS, CDR2 YFSETQ. The CDR3 spans 16 residues. CDR3 bases: TGCGCCAGCAGCTTCGGGGGGCTAGCGGGGAAAGAGACCCAGTACTTC. Translating it yields CASSFGGLAGKETQYF. The whole variable domain, remainder taken from reference TRBV5-1 and TRBJ2-5, is KAGVTQTPRYLIKTRGQQVTLSCSPISGHRSVSWYQQTPGQGLQFLFEYFSETQRNKGNFPGRFSGRQFSNSRSEMNVSTLELGDSALYLCASSFGGLAGKETQYFGPGTRLLVL.

The rearrangement uses TRBV19 and TRBJ2-2, with TRBD2 matching 8 bases. Germline-derived CDR1 and CDR2 are LNHDA and SQIVND (reference sequence). V shed 4 bases, J shed 5 bases, and the junction held 9 bases outside the gene matches. The CDR3 runs 16 residues. The CDR3 coding sequence is TGTGCCAGTAGTAGGGCCGGGACTAGAAATACCGGGGAGCTGTTTTTT. Encoded protein: CASSRAGTRNTGELFF. The entire variable domain, with the rest obtained from reference TRBV19 and TRBJ2-2, is as follows: DGGITQSPKYLFRKEGQNVTLSCEQNLNHDAMYWYRQDPGQGLRLIYYSQIVNDFQKGDIAEGYSVSREKKESFPLTVTSAQKNPTAFYLCASSRAGTRNTGELFFGEGSRLTVL.

This clone was seen more than once but under ten times. The J gene is TRBJ2-5, the V gene TRBV4-1; TRBD2 might be the D (7 bases). CDR3 length equals 19 residues. V was trimmed by 1 base and J by 2 bases, leaving 23 bases between them. Germline V gene lookup returns CDR1 MGHRA and CDR2 YSYEKL. The CDR3 protein is CASSQVALEGGGTQETQYF. The CDR3 nucleotides are TGCGCCAGCAGCCAAGTCGCCCTAGAAGGCGGGGGCACACAAGAGACCCAGTACTTC.

The chain carries TRBV30 and TRBJ1-1; the D gene is possibly TRBD1 (6 bases). Trimming took off 2 bases at V and 0 bases at J, with 13 bases between the two ends. The CDR3 has 15 residues. The germline V gene has CDR1 GTSNPN and CDR2 SVGIG (reference sequence). This CDR3 reads CAWSPLDSMNTEAFF. CDR3 DNA: TGTGCCTGGAGTCCTCTGGACAGCATGAACACTGAAGCTTTCTTT. Looking up the rest from reference TRBV30 and TRBJ1-1 gives the full variable domain: SQTIHQWPATLVQPVGSPLSLECTVEGTSNPNLYWYRQAAGRGLQLLFYSVGIGQISSEVPQNLSASRPQDRQFILSSKKLLLSDSGFYLCAWSPLDSMNTEAFFGQGTRLTVV.

The CDR3 sequence is CASRIMTGGYEQYF. In nucleotides, the CDR3 is TGTGCCAGCAGGATTATGACAGGGGGGTACGAGCAGTACTTC. The V call is TRBV27, the J call TRBJ2-7, with 9 bases fitting TRBD1. This CDR3 comprises 14 residues. V shed 6 bases and J 4 bases; nucleotides not matched to a gene: 7. Germline values: CDR1 MNHEY, CDR2 SMNVEV (reference sequence).

The gene calls are TRBV29-1 and TRBJ2-1; TRBD1 agrees at 9 bases. The CDR3 contains 14 residues. CDR1 and CDR2 (germline): SQVTM, ANQGSEA. V lost 6 bases to trimming and J lost 0 bases; unmatched junction nucleotides: 3. CDR3 residues: CSVRQGVSYNEQFF. The CDR3 DNA follows: TGCAGCGTCCGACAGGGGGTCTCCTACAATGAGCAGTTCTTC.